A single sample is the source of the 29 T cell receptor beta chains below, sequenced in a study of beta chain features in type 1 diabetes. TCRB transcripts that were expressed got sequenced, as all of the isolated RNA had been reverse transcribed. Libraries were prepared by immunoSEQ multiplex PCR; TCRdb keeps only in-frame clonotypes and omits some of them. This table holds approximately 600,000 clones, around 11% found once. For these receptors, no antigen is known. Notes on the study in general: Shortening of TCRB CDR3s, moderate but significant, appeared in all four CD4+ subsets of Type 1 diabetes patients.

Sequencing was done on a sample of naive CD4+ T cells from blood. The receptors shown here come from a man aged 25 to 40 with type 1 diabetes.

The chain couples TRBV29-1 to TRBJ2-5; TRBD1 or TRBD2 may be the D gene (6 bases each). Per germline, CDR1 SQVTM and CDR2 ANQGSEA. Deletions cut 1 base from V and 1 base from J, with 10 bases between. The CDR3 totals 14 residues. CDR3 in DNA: TGCAGCGTTGAAGTGGGGGGCTTCCAAGAGACCCAGTACTTC. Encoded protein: CSVEVGGFQETQYF. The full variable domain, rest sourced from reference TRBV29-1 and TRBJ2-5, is SAVISQKPSRDICQRGTSLTIQCQVDSQVTMMFWYRQQPGQSLTLIATANQGSEATYESGFVIDKFPISRPNLTFSTLTVSNMSPEDSSIYLCSVEVGGFQETQYFGPGTRLLVL.

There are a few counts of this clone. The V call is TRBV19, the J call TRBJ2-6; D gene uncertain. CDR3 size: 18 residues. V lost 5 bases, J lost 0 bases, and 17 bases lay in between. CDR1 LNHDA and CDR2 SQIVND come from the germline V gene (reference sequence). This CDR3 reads CASSHTPGVPSGANVLTF. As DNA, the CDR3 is TGTGCCAGTAGTCATACCCCAGGAGTACCCTCTGGGGCCAACGTCCTGACTTTC.

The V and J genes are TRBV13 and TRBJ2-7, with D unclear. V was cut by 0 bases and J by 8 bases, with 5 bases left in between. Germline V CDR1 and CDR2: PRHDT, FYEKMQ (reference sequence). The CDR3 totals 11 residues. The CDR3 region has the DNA TGTGCCAGCAGCTTAGGTCGTCAGCAGTACTTC. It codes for CASSLGRQQYF.

CDR3 nucleotide sequence: TGCGCCAGCAGCTCCGGACTCCAGAACACCGGGGAGCTGTTTTTT. This translates into CASSSGLQNTGELFF. The rearrangement links TRBV5-1 to TRBJ2-2; tentative D call: TRBD2 (5 bases). Deletions cut 3 bases from V and 1 base from J, with 10 bases between. This CDR3 comprises 15 residues. The germline V gene encodes CDR1 SGHRS and CDR2 YFSETQ.

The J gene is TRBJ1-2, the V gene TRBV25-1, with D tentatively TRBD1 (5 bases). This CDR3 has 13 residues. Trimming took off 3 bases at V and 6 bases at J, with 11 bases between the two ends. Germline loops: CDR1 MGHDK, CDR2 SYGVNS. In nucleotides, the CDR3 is TGTGCCAGCAGTGACAGGGCATTAAATGGCTACACCTTC. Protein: CASSDRALNGYTF.

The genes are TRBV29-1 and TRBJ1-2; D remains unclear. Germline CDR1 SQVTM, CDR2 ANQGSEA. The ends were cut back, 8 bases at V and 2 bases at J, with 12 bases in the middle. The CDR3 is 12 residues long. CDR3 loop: CSSRALNYGYTF. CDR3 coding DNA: TGCAGCTCCCGGGCCTTAAACTATGGCTACACCTTC.

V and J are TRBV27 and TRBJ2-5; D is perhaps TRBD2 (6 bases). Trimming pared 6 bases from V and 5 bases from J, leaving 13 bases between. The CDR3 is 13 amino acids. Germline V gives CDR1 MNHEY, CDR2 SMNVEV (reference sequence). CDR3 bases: TGTGCCAGCAGCACGGGACTCTGGGAGACCCAGTACTTC. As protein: CASSTGLWETQYF.

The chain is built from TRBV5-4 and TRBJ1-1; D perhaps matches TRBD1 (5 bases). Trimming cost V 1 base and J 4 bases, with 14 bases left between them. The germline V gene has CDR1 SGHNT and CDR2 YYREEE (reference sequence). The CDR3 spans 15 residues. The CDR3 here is CASSLQGMKGTEAFF. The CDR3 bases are TGTGCCAGCAGCTTGCAGGGAATGAAGGGCACTGAAGCTTTCTTT.

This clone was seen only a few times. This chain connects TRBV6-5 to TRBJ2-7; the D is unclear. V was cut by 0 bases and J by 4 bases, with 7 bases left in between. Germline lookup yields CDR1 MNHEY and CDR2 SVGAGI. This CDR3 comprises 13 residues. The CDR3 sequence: CASSYSGFYEQYF. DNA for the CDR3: TGTGCCAGCAGTTACTCGGGTTTTTACGAGCAGTACTTC.

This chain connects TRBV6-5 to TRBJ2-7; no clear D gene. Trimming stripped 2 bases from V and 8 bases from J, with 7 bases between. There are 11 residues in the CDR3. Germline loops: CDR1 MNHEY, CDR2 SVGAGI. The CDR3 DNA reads TGTGCCAGCAGTTACCCACCGAAGCAGTACTTC. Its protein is CASSYPPKQYF.

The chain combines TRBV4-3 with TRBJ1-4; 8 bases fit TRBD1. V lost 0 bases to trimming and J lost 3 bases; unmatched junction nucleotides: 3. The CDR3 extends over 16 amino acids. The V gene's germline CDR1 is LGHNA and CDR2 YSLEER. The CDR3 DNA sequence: TGCGCCAGCAGCCAAGATCGGGGACAGGCTAATGAAAAACTGTTTTTT. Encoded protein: CASSQDRGQANEKLFF.

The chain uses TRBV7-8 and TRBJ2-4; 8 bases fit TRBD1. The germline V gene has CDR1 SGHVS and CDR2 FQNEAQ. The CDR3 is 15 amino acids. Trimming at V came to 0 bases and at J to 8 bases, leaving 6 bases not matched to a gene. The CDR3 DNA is TGTGCCAGCAGCTTAGCCCGGACAGGGTGGCACATTCAGTACTTC. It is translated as CASSLARTGWHIQYF.

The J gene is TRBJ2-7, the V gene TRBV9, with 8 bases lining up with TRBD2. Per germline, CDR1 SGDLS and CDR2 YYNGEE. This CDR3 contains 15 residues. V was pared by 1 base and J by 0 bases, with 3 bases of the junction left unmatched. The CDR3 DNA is TGTGCCAGCAGCGTAAGCGGGGGCCACTCCTACGAGCAGTACTTC. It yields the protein CASSVSGGHSYEQYF.

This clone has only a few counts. As DNA, the CDR3 is TGTGCCAGCAGGACAAGCGGACGGATCAATTCACCCCTCCACTTT. This translates into CASRTSGRINSPLHF. V gene TRBV7-9 combines with J gene TRBJ1-6; no clear D. CDR3 length equals 15 residues. Looked up from germline, CDR1 is SEHNR and CDR2 is FQNEAQ (reference sequence). V lost 6 bases, J lost 7 bases, and 16 bases lay in between.

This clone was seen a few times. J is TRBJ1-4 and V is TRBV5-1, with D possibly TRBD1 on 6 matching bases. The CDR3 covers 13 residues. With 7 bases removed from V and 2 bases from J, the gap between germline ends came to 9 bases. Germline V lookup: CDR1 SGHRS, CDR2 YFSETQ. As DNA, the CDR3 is TGCGCCAGCGCCGGACAGACTAATGAAAAACTGTTTTTT. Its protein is CASAGQTNEKLFF. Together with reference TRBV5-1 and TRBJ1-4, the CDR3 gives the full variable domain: KAGVTQTPRYLIKTRGQQVTLSCSPISGHRSVSWYQQTPGQGLQFLFEYFSETQRNKGNFPGRFSGRQFSNSRSEMNVSTLELGDSALYLCASAGQTNEKLFFGSGTQLSVL.

CDR3 DNA sequence: TGCGCCAGCAGCCAATCGGGACAGGGTGCAGAGACCCAGTACTTC. Protein sequence: CASSQSGQGAETQYF. This sequence joins TRBV4-3 and TRBJ2-5, with TRBD1 matching 9 bases. The CDR3 totals 15 residues. Germline V gene sequence: CDR1 LGHNA, CDR2 YSLEER. J lost 4 bases, V lost 2 bases, and 5 bases had no gene match.

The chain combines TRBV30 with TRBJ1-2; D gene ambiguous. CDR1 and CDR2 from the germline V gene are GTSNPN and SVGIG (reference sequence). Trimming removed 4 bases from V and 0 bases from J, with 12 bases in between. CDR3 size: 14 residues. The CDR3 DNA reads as TGTGCCTGGAACCTCCCTGAAGCTAACTATGGCTACACCTTC. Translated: CAWNLPEANYGYTF.

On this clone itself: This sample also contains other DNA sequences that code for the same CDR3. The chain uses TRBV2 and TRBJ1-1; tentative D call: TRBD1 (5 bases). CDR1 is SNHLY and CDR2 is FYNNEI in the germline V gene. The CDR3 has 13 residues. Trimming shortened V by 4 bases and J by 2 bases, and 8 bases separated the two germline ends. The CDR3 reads CASSGQPNTEAFF. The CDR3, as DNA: TGTGCCAGCAGTGGACAGCCCAACACTGAAGCTTTCTTT. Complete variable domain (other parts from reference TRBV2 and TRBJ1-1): EPEVTQTPSHQVTQMGQEVILRCVPISNHLYFYWYRQILGQKVEFLVSFYNNEISEKSEIFDDQFSVERPDGSNFTLKIRSTKLEDSAMYFCASSGQPNTEAFFGQGTRLTVV.

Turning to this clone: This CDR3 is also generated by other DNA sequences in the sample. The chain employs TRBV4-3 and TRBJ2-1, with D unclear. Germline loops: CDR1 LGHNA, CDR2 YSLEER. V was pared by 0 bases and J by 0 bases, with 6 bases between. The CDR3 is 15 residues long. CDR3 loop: CASSQDRSSYNEQFF. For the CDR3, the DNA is TGCGCCAGCAGCCAAGATCGGAGCTCCTACAATGAGCAGTTCTTC.

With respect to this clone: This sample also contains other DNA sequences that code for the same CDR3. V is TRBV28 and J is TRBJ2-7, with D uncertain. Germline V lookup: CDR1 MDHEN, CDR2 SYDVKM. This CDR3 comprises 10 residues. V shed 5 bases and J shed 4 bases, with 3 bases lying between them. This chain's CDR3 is CASSRYEQYF. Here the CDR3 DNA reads TGTGCCAGCAGTCGTTACGAGCAGTACTTC.

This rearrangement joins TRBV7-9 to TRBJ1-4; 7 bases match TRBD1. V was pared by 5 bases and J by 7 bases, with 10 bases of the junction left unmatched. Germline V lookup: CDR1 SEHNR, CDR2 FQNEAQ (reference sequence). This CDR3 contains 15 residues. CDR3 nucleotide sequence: TGTGCCAGCAGCCCCATTCAGGGGGGGAGTGAAAAACTGTTTTTT. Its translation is CASSPIQGGSEKLFF.

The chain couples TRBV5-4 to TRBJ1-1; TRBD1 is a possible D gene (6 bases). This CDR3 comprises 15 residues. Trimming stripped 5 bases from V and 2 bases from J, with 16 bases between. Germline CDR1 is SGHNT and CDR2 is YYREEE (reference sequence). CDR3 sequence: CASRREGGVNTEAFF. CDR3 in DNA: TGTGCCAGCAGGCGTGAGGGGGGAGTTAACACTGAAGCTTTCTTT.

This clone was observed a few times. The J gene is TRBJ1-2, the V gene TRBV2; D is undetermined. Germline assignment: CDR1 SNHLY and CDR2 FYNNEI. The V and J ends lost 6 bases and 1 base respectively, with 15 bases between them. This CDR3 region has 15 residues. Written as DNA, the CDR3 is TGTGCCAGCAGACAAGTTCGCGGCATTAACTATGGCTACACCTTC. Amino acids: CASRQVRGINYGYTF.

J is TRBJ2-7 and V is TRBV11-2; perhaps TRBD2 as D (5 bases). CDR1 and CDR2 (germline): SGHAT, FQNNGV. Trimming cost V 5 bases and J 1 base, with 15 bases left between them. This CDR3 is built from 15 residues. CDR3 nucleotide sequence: TGTGCCAGCAGCCCCAGGTGGTCGGGATCCTACGAGCAGTACTTC. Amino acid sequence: CASSPRWSGSYEQYF. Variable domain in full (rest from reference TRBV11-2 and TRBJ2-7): EAGVAQSPRYKIIEKRQSVAFWCNPISGHATLYWYQQILGQGPKLLIQFQNNGVVDDSQLPKDRFSAERLKGVDSTLKIQPAKLEDSAVYLCASSPRWSGSYEQYFGPGTRLTVT.

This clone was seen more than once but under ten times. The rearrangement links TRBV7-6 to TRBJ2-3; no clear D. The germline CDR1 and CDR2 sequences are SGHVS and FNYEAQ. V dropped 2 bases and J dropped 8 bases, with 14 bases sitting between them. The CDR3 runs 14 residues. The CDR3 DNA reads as TGTGCCAGCAGCTTAAAGTACCAGCTCGGTACGCAGTATTTT. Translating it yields CASSLKYQLGTQYF.

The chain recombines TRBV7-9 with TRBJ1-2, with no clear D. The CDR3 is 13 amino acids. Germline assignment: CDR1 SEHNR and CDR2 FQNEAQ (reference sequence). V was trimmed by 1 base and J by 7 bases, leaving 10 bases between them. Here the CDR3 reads CASSLGSEGGYTF. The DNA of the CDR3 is TGTGCCAGCAGCTTAGGCTCAGAGGGTGGCTACACCTTC.

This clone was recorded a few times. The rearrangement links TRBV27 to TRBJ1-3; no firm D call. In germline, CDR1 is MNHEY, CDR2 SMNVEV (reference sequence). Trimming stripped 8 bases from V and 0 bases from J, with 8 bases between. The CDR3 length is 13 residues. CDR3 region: CASWTASGNTIYF. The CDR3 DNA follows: TGTGCCAGCTGGACGGCCTCTGGAAACACCATATATTTT.

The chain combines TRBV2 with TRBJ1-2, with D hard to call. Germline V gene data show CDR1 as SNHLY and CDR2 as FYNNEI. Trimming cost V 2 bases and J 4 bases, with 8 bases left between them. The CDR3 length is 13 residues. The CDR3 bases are TGTGCCAGCAGTGAATCTGGCATCTATGGCTACACCTTC. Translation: CASSESGIYGYTF.

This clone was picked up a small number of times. CDR3 sequence: CASRGQVIEGEQYF. CDR3 nucleotide sequence: TGTGCCAGCAGGGGACAGGTGATCGAGGGCGAGCAGTACTTC. The V call is TRBV2, the J call TRBJ2-7, with 8 bases identical to TRBD1. Germline V gene sequence: CDR1 SNHLY, CDR2 FYNNEI. The ends lost 6 bases at V and 6 bases at J; junction bases unmatched: 10. The CDR3 loop spans 14 amino acids.